Following are 25 T cell receptor beta chains from one sample sequenced in a study of control samples from healthy donors and cancer patients. The repertoire was sequenced with immunoSEQ multiplex PCR; TCRdb's copy has only in-frame clones and lacks some. The sample lists 150,000 to 180,000 clones, roughly 93% occurring once. Sequencing was performed on blood. Receptors were obtained from a man aged 50-59 years in good health.

The J gene is TRBJ1-1, the V gene TRBV29-1; the D gene is possibly TRBD1 (5 bases). The CDR3 spans 10 residues. Germline V gene lookup returns CDR1 SQVTM and CDR2 ANQGSEA. V was clipped by 4 bases and J by 10 bases, with 10 bases between them. CDR3 sequence (DNA): TGCAGCGTTGGCGGGGGAACAGCTTTCTTT. Its translation: CSVGGGTAFF.

The CDR3 sequence is CASSFREAPYEQYF. CDR3 nucleotides: TGTGCCAGCAGCTTCCGCGAGGCCCCTTACGAGCAGTACTTC. This chain links TRBV7-9 with TRBJ2-7; no clear D. Germline CDR1 and CDR2: SEHNR and FQNEAQ (reference sequence). Trimming removed 3 bases at V and 4 bases at J, with 13 bases between. CDR3 length equals 14 residues.

The chain combines TRBV19 with TRBJ1-1; 9 nucleotides match TRBD1. Looked up from germline, CDR1 is LNHDA and CDR2 is SQIVND (reference sequence). The CDR3 consists of 14 residues. J lost 4 bases, V lost 7 bases, and 7 bases had no gene match. The CDR3 DNA follows: TGTGCCAGTAATCAACAGGGGGCGCTCACTGAAGCTTTCTTT. Protein product: CASNQQGALTEAFF.

The V and J genes are TRBV27 and TRBJ2-7; 7 nucleotides align to TRBD2. Per germline, CDR1 MNHEY and CDR2 SMNVEV (reference sequence). V shed 8 bases, J shed 2 bases, and the junction held 3 bases outside the gene matches. The CDR3 runs 12 residues. In DNA, the CDR3 is TGTGCCAGCGCGGGAGCGGCCTACGAGCAGTACTTC. This sequence encodes CASAGAAYEQYF.

In this sample, this clone turned up once. This rearrangement joins TRBV5-4 to TRBJ1-4; 7 positions agree with TRBD1. Germline V gene lookup returns CDR1 SGHNT and CDR2 YYREEE (reference sequence). V lost 0 bases and J lost 5; bases outside the gene matches: 1. This CDR3 region has 14 residues. The CDR3 sequence: CASSLGQGNEKLFF. The CDR3 region has the DNA TGTGCCAGCAGCTTGGGACAGGGAAATGAAAAACTGTTTTTT. The complete variable domain, with remaining parts taken from reference TRBV5-4 and TRBJ1-4, reads ETGVTQSPTHLIKTRGQQVTLRCSSQSGHNTVSWYQQALGQGPQFIFQYYREEENGRGNFPPRFSGLQFPNYSSELNVNALELDDSALYLCASSLGQGNEKLFFGSGTQLSVL.

The chain carries TRBV28 and TRBJ1-1, with 10 bases that match TRBD1. J was trimmed by 7 bases and V by 1 base; bases with no gene match: 6. CDR3 length: 15 amino acids. Germline V lookup: CDR1 MDHEN, CDR2 SYDVKM. CDR3 residues: CASSLYRDRGNEAFF. The CDR3 region has the DNA TGTGCCAGCAGTTTATATAGGGACAGGGGAAATGAAGCTTTCTTT.

The chain combines TRBV3-1 (or the pseudogene TRBV3-2) with TRBJ2-5; 13 bases map to TRBD2. J gave up 5 bases and V 5 bases, and 5 bases lay outside the gene matches. The CDR3 totals 15 residues. CDR1 is LGHDT, CDR2 YNNKEL, per germline (reference sequence). CDR3 coding DNA: TGTGCCAGCAGCTCCTCGACTAGCGGGAGGGAGACCCAGTACTTC. This translates into CASSSSTSGRETQYF.

The CDR3 region has the DNA TGTGCCAGCAGTTCAGGAGGCAGGTCCCCCTACGAGCAGTACTTC. It codes for CASSSGGRSPYEQYF. The rearrangement joins TRBV3-1 (or the pseudogene TRBV3-2) to TRBJ2-7, with a possible D match to TRBD2 (5 bases). This CDR3 region has 15 residues. CDR1 and CDR2 from the germline V gene are LGHDT and YNNKEL (reference sequence). Between the trimmed V and J ends, which lost 6 bases and 2 bases, there was a span of 17 bases.

The genes are TRBV5-6 and TRBJ2-7, with 12 bases aligning to TRBD2. The CDR3 runs to 15 residues. Germline assignment: CDR1 SGHDT and CDR2 YYEEEE. The trim removed 4 bases at V and 5 bases at J, leaving 7 bases unmatched. CDR3 loop: CASSPRLAGAHEQYF. As DNA, the CDR3 is TGTGCCAGCAGCCCCCGACTAGCGGGAGCCCACGAGCAGTACTTC.

The chain employs TRBV6-5 and TRBJ2-5; 7 bases agree with TRBD2. The V gene's germline CDR1 is MNHEY and CDR2 SVGAGI. The CDR3 contains 15 residues. V gave up 2 bases and J gave up 5 bases; unmatched junction bases: 8. In DNA form, the CDR3 reads TGTGCCAGCAGTTACGTCGGCGGGAGTAGGGAGACCCAGTACTTC. Encoded protein: CASSYVGGSRETQYF.

The CDR3 DNA follows: TGCAGCGTAGCCGCTAGCGGGCGTTCGCCGCAGTACTTC. Its translation is CSVAASGRSPQYF. The chain links TRBV29-1 to TRBJ2-7; the match to TRBD2 covers 8 bases. J lost 9 bases, V lost 6 bases, and 13 bases had no gene match. The V gene's germline CDR1 is SQVTM and CDR2 ANQGSEA. This CDR3 is 13 amino acids long.

V is TRBV5-1 and J is TRBJ2-3, with 10 bases fitting TRBD2. The CDR3 spans 18 residues. J gave up 2 bases and V 0 bases, and 9 bases lay outside the gene matches. CDR1 SGHRS and CDR2 YFSETQ come from the germline V gene. The CDR3 region is CASSLVPGLAEITDTQYF. The DNA of the CDR3 is TGCGCCAGCAGCTTGGTCCCAGGACTAGCGGAAATCACAGATACGCAGTATTTT. Full variable domain (outside the CDR3, taken from reference TRBV5-1 and TRBJ2-3): KAGVTQTPRYLIKTRGQQVTLSCSPISGHRSVSWYQQTPGQGLQFLFEYFSETQRNKGNFPGRFSGRQFSNSRSEMNVSTLELGDSALYLCASSLVPGLAEITDTQYFGPGTRLTVL.

Here the CDR3 reads CASSRGTGDTEAFF. CDR3 bases: TGCGCCAGCAGCCGCGGGACAGGGGATACTGAAGCTTTCTTT. The V gene is TRBV4-1, the J gene TRBJ1-1, with 10 bases identical to TRBD1. The length of the CDR3 is 14 residues. V lost 4 bases to trimming and J lost 5 bases; unmatched junction nucleotides: 4. Germline CDR1 and CDR2: MGHRA and YSYEKL.

V is TRBV6-5 and J is TRBJ2-5; 8 nucleotides align to TRBD2. Unmatched junction bases numbered 9, after V lost 10 bases and J lost 2 bases. The CDR3 is 14 residues long. Germline V CDR1 and CDR2: MNHEY, SVGAGI. The CDR3 is CATALASGQETQYF. CDR3 nucleotide sequence: TGTGCCACAGCCCTGGCTAGCGGGCAAGAGACCCAGTACTTC.

The V and J genes are TRBV28 and TRBJ1-5, with 9 bases identical to TRBD1. The CDR3 runs 15 residues. The germline gives CDR1 MDHEN, CDR2 SYDVKM. Losses at the gene ends were 7 bases for V and 2 bases for J; bases not matched to a gene: 6. CDR3 coding DNA: TGTGCCAGCATCGTACAGGGGGCACGCAATCAGCCCCAGCATTTT. The encoded protein is CASIVQGARNQPQHF. Full variable domain (missing parts from reference TRBV28 and TRBJ1-5): DVKVTQSSRYLVKRTGEKVFLECVQDMDHENMFWYRQDPGLGLRLIYFSYDVKMKEKGDIPEGYSVSREKKERFSLILESASTNQTSMYLCASIVQGARNQPQHFGDGTRLSIL.

This chain uses TRBV11-2 with TRBJ1-4, with TRBD1 matching 9 bases. Germline CDR1 is SGHAT and CDR2 is FQNNGV. J was trimmed by 7 bases and V by 4 bases; bases with no gene match: 4. The CDR3 totals 14 residues. CDR3 coding DNA: TGTGCCAGCAGCTCCGGGACAGGGTCTGAAAAACTGTTTTTT. Encoded protein: CASSSGTGSEKLFF.

The chain couples TRBV28 to TRBJ1-5, with 7 bases lining up with TRBD1. CDR1 and CDR2 (germline): MDHEN, SYDVKM. The V segment lost 8 bases and the J segment 0 bases; nucleotides outside the gene matches: 7. The CDR3 runs 15 residues. The CDR3 reads CASLNGDSSNQPQHF. The CDR3 region has the DNA TGTGCCAGCCTTAATGGGGACAGTAGCAATCAGCCCCAGCATTTT.

The chain has TRBV28 and TRBJ2-7, with TRBD1 identical over 8 bases. Germline loops: CDR1 MDHEN, CDR2 SYDVKM. The CDR3 covers 15 residues. Germline trimming cut 1 base from V and 2 bases from J; bases unmatched to any gene: 4. In DNA, the CDR3 is TGTGCCAGCAGTTTATATGGACAGGGAACCTACGAGCAGTACTTC. Protein sequence: CASSLYGQGTYEQYF.

This clone has only a few counts. The chain is built from TRBV7-9 and TRBJ1-6; possible D gene TRBD1, 5 bases. Germline assignment: CDR1 SEHNR and CDR2 FQNEAQ (reference sequence). The V gene lost 4 bases and the J gene lost 4 bases, with 8 bases spanning the gap. The CDR3 consists of 14 residues. The CDR3 here is CASSSDRYNSPLHF. The CDR3 DNA reads TGTGCCAGCAGCTCCGACAGATATAATTCACCCCTCCACTTT. Together with reference TRBV7-9 and TRBJ1-6, the CDR3 gives the full variable domain: DTGVSQNPRHKITKRGQNVTFRCDPISEHNRLYWYRQTLGQGPEFLTYFQNEAQLEKSRLLSDRFSAERPKGSFSTLEIQRTEQGDSAMYLCASSSDRYNSPLHFGNGTRLTVT.

This sequence joins TRBV19 and TRBJ1-5; TRBD1 matches 10 bases. This CDR3 comprises 17 residues. CDR1 is LNHDA, CDR2 SQIVND, per germline (reference sequence). The V segment lost 7 bases and the J segment 0 bases; nucleotides outside the gene matches: 9. The CDR3 nucleotides read TGTGCCAGTACCTCCTGGACAGGGGGTGATAGCAATCAGCCCCAGCATTTT. Translated, it gives CASTSWTGGDSNQPQHF.

V is TRBV28 and J is TRBJ2-3; 8 bases are shared with TRBD2. This CDR3 has 12 amino acids. V lost 6 bases and J lost 9; bases outside the gene matches: 5. Germline lookup yields CDR1 MDHEN and CDR2 SYDVKM. For the CDR3, the DNA is TGTGCCAGCAGGCCGGGACTAGGGACGCAGTATTTT. Its translation is CASRPGLGTQYF.

This rearrangement joins TRBV7-9 to TRBJ2-1; TRBD2 aligns across 14 bases. This CDR3 contains 16 residues. Germline V gene data show CDR1 as SEHNR and CDR2 as FQNEAQ (reference sequence). V was clipped by 5 bases and J by 3 bases; unmatched bases: 3. The CDR3 bases are TGTGCCAGCAGCCTCGGGACTAGCGGGGGCTACAATGAGCAGTTCTTC. Protein product: CASSLGTSGGYNEQFF. Filled out from reference TRBV7-9 and TRBJ2-1, the complete variable domain reads DTGVSQNPRHKITKRGQNVTFRCDPISEHNRLYWYRQTLGQGPEFLTYFQNEAQLEKSRLLSDRFSAERPKGSFSTLEIQRTEQGDSAMYLCASSLGTSGGYNEQFFGPGTRLTVL.

The J gene is TRBJ2-3, the V gene TRBV27; D is possibly TRBD2 (7 bases). The CDR3 sequence is 16 residues long. V was trimmed by 7 bases and J by 1 base, leaving 18 bases between them. Germline V CDR1 and CDR2: MNHEY, SMNVEV (reference sequence). In nucleotides, the CDR3 is TGTGCCAGCATGGATAGGGGGGGTGAGGGCACAGATACGCAGTATTTT. Its protein is CASMDRGGEGTDTQYF.

V gene TRBV7-8 combines with J gene TRBJ1-5; the D gene is possibly TRBD1 (5 bases). V was cut by 6 bases and J by 2 bases, with 14 bases left in between. This CDR3 spans 15 amino acids. The germline gives CDR1 SGHVS, CDR2 FQNEAQ. CDR3 DNA sequence: TGTGCCAGCAGTCCCTTAAGGGGTGGCAATCAGCCCCAGCATTTT. Its protein product is CASSPLRGGNQPQHF.

CDR3 bases: TGTGCCAGCAAGGCGGAAGAGACCCAGTACTTC. Its translation: CASKAEETQYF. The rearrangement uses TRBV2 and TRBJ2-5, with no clear D. V shed 7 bases and J shed 3 bases, with 6 bases lying between them. This CDR3 has 11 amino acids. In germline, CDR1 is SNHLY, CDR2 FYNNEI.